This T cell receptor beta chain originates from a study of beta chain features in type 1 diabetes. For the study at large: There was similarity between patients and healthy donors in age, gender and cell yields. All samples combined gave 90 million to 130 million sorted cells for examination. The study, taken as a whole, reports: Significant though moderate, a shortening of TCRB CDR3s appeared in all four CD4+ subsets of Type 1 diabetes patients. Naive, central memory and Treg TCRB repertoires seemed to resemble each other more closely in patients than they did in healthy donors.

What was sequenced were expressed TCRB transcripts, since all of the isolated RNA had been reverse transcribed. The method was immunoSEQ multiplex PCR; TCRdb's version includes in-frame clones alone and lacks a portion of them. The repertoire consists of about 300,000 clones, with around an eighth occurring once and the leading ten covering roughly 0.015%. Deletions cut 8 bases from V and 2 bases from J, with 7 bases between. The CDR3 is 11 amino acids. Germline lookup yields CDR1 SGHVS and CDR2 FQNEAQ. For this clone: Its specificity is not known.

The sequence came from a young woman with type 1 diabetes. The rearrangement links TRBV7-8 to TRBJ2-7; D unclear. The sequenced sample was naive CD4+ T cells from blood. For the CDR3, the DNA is TGTGCCAGCCTGGGCCCCTACGAGCAGTACTTC. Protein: CASLGPYEQYF.